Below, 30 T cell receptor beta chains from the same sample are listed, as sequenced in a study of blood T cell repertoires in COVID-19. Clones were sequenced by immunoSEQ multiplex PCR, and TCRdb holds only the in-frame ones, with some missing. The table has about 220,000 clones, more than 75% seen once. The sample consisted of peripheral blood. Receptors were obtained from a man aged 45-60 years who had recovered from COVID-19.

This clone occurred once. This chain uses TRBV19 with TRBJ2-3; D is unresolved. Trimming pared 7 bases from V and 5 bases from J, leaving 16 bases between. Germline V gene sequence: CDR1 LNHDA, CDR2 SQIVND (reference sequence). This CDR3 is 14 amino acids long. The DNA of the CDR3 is TGTGCCAGTAACCCAAGTTGGGCTATAGATACGCAGTATTTT. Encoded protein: CASNPSWAIDTQYF.

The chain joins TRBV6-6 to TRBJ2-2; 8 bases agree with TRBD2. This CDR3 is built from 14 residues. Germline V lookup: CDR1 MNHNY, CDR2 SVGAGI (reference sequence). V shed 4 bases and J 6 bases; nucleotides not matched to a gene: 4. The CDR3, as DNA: TGTGCCAGCAGTTTCTCCGGGAGGGCCGGGGAGCTGTTTTTT. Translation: CASSFSGRAGELFF.

CDR3 in DNA: TGTGCCAGCAGGCGGGCCGATGAGCAGTTCTTC. Translated: CASRRADEQFF. The chain has TRBV2 and TRBJ2-1; possibly TRBD2 for D (5 bases). CDR1 and CDR2 from the germline V gene are SNHLY and FYNNEI. The CDR3 consists of 11 residues. The V end lost 6 bases, the J end lost 8 bases, and 8 bases lay between the germline ends.

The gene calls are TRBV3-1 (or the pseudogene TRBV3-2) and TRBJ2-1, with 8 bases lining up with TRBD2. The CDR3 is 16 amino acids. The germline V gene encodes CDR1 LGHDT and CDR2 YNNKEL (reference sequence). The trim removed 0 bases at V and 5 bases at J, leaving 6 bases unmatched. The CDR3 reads CASSQDPGLGDNEQFF. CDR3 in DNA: TGTGCCAGCAGCCAAGATCCGGGACTAGGGGACAATGAGCAGTTCTTC.

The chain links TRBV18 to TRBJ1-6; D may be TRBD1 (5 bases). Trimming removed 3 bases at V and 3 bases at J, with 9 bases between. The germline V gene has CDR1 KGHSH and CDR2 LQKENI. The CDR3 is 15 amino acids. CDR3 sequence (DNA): TGTGCCAGCTCACCCCGGGGGGACTATAATTCACCCCTCCACTTT. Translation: CASSPRGDYNSPLHF.

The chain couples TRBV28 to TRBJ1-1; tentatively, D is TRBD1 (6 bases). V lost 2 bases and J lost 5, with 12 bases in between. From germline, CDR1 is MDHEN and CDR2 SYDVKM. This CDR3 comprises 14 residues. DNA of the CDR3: TGTGCCAGCAGTTTACACAGGGTGGGGACTGAAGCTTTCTTT. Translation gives CASSLHRVGTEAFF.

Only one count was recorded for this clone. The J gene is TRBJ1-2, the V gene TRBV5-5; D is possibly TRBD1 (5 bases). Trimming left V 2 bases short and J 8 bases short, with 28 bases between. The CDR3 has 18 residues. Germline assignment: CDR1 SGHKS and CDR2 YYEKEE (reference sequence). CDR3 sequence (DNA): TGTGCCAGCAGCTTAGTCCCCGGGGCAGCGCCCGGGGGACCCGGCTACACCTTC. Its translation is CASSLVPGAAPGGPGYTF.

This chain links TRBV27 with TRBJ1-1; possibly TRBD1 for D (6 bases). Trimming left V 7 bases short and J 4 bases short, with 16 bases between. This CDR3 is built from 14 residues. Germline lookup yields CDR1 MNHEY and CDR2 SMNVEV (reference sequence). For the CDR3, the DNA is TGTGCCAGCATTCCTACAGGGAGGGCCACTGAAGCTTTCTTT. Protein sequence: CASIPTGRATEAFF.

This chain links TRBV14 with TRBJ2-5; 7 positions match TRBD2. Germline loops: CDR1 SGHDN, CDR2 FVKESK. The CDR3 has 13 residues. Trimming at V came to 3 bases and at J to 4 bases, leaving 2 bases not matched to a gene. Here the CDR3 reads CASSHPGGETQYF. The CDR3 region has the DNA TGTGCCAGCAGCCACCCGGGGGGAGAGACCCAGTACTTC.

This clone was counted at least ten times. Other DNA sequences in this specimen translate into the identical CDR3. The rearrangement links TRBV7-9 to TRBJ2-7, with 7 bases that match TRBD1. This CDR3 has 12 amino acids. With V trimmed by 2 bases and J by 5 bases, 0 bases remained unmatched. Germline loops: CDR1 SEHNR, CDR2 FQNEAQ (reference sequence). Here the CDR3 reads CASSLTGDEQYF. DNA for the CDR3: TGTGCCAGCAGCTTAACAGGGGACGAGCAGTACTTC.

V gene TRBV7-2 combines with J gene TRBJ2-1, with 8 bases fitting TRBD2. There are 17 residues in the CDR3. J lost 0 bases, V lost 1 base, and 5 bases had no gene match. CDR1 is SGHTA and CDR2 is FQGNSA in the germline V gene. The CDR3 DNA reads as TGTGCCAGCAGCTTAGATCTCAGCGGGAGCTCCTACAATGAGCAGTTCTTC. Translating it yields CASSLDLSGSSYNEQFF. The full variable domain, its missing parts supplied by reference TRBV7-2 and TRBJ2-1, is GAGVSQSPSNKVTEKGKDVELRCDPISGHTALYWYRQSLGQGLEFLIYFQGNSAPDKSGLPSDRFSAERTGGSVSTLTIQRTQQEDSAVYLCASSLDLSGSSYNEQFFGPGTRLTVL.

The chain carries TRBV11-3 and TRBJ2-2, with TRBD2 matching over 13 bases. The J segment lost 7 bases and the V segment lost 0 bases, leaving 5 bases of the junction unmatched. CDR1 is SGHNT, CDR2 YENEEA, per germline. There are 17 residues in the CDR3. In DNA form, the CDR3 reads TGTGCCAGCAGCTTAGAACTAGCGGGAGGGCCCAACGGGGAGCTGTTTTTT. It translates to CASSLELAGGPNGELFF.

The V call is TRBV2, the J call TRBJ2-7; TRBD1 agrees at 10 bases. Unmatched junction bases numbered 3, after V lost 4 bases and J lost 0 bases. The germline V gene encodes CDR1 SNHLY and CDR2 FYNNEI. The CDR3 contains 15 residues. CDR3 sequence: CASSGQGASSYEQYF. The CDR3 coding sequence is TGTGCCAGCAGTGGACAGGGGGCCAGCTCCTACGAGCAGTACTTC.

CDR3 protein: CASSVLAGGPYEQYF. The CDR3, as DNA: TGTGCCAGCAGTGTGCTAGCGGGAGGGCCCTACGAGCAGTACTTC. The chain carries TRBV27 and TRBJ2-7, with 12 bases aligning to TRBD2. This CDR3 spans 15 amino acids. V lost 5 bases to trimming and J lost 2 bases; unmatched junction nucleotides: 4. CDR1 and CDR2 (germline): MNHEY, SMNVEV (reference sequence).

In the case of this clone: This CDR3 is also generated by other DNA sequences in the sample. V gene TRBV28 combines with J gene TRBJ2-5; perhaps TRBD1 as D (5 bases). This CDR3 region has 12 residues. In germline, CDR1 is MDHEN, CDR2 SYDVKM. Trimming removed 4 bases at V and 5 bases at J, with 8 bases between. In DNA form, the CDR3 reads TGTGCCAGCAGTTCAGGGTGGGAGACCCAGTACTTC. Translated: CASSSGWETQYF. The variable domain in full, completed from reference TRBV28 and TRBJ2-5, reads DVKVTQSSRYLVKRTGEKVFLECVQDMDHENMFWYRQDPGLGLRLIYFSYDVKMKEKGDIPEGYSVSREKKERFSLILESASTNQTSMYLCASSSGWETQYFGPGTRLLVL.

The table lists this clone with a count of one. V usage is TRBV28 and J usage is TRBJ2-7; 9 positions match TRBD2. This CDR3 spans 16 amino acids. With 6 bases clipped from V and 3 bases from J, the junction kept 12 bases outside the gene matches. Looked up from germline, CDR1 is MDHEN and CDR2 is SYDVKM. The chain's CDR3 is CASRDIRAGGYYEQYF. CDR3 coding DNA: TGTGCCAGCAGAGATATACGAGCGGGAGGTTACTACGAGCAGTACTTC. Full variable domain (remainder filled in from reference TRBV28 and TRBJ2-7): DVKVTQSSRYLVKRTGEKVFLECVQDMDHENMFWYRQDPGLGLRLIYFSYDVKMKEKGDIPEGYSVSREKKERFSLILESASTNQTSMYLCASRDIRAGGYYEQYFGPGTRLTVT.

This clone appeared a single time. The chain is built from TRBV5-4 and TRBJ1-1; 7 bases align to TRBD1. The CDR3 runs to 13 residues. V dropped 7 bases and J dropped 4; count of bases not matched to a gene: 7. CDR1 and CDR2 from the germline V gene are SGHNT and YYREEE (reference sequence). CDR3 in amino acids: CASRSQGLTEAFF. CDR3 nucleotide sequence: TGTGCCAGCCGGTCACAGGGGCTCACTGAAGCTTTCTTT.

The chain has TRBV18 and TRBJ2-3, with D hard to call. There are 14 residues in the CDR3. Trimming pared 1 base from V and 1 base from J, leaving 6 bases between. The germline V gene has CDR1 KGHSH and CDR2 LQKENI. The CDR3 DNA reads TGTGCCAGCTCACCACGCGGAGGCACAGATACGCAGTATTTT. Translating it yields CASSPRGGTDTQYF.

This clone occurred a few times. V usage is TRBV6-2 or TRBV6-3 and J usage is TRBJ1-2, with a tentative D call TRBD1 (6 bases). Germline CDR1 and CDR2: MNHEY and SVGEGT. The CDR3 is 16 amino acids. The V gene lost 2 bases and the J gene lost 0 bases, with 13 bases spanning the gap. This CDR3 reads CASSYPGQQANYGYTF. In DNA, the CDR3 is TGTGCCAGCAGTTACCCTGGACAGCAAGCTAACTATGGCTACACCTTC.

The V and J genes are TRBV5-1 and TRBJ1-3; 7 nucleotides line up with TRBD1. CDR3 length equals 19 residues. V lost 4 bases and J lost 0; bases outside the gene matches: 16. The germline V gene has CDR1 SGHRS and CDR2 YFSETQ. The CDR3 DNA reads TGCGCCAGCAGCCCAGGAAGACAGGGCTTAAGCCCCTCTGGAAACACCATATATTTT. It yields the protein CASSPGRQGLSPSGNTIYF.

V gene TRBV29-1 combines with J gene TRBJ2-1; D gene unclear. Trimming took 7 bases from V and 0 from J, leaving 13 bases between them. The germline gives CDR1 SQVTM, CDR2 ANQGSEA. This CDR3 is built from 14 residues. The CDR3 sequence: CSGRMLSSYNEQFF. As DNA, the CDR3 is TGCAGCGGGAGAATGTTAAGCTCCTACAATGAGCAGTTCTTC.

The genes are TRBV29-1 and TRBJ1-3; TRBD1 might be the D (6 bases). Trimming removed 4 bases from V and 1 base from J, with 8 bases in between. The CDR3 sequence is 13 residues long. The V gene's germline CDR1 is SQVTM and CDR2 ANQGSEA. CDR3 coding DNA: TGCAGCGTTGTTAGGGGGTCTGGAAACACCATATATTTT. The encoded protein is CSVVRGSGNTIYF.

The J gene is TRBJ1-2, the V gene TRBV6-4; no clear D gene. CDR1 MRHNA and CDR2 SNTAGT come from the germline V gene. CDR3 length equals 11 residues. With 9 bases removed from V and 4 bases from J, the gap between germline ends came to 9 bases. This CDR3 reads CARTEGYGYTF. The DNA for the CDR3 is TGTGCCAGGACGGAGGGCTATGGCTACACCTTC.

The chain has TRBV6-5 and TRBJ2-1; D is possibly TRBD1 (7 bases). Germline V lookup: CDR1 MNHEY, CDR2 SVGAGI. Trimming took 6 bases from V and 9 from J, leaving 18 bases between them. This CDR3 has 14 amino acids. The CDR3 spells CASRNRGGSGEQFF. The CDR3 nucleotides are TGTGCCAGCAGAAACAGGGGAGGTAGCGGTGAGCAGTTCTTC.

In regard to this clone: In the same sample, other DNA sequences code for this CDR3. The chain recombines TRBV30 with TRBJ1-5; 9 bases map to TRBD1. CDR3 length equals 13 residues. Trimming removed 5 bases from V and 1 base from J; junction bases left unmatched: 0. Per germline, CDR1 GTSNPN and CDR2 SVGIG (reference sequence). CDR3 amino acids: CAWGQGSNQPQHF. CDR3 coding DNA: TGTGCCTGGGGACAGGGGAGCAATCAGCCCCAGCATTTT.

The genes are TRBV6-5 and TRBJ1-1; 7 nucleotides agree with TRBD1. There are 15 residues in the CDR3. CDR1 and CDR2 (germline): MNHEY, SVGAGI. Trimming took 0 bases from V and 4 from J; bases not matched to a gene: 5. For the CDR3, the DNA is TGTGCCAGCAGTTACTCCTGGGACAGTACCACTGAAGCTTTCTTT. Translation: CASSYSWDSTTEAFF.

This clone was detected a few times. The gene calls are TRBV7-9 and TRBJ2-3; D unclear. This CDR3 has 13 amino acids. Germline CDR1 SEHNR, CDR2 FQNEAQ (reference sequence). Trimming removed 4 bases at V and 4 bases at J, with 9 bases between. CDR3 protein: CASSSVLADTQYF. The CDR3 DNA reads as TGTGCCAGCAGCTCAGTCCTAGCAGATACGCAGTATTTT.

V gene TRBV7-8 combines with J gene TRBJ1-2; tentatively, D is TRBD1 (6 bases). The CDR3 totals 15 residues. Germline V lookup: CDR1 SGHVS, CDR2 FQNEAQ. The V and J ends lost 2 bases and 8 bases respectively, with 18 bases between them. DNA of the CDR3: TGTGCCAGCAGCTTATCCCATATTGGGGGCGAAGGCTACACCTTC. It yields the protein CASSLSHIGGEGYTF.

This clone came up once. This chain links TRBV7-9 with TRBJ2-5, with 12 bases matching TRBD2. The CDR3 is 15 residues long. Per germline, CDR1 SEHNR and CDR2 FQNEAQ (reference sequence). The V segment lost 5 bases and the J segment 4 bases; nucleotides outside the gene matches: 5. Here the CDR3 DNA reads TGTGCCAGCAGCCCTCCGGGACTAGCGGGAGAGACCCAGTACTTC. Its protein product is CASSPPGLAGETQYF.

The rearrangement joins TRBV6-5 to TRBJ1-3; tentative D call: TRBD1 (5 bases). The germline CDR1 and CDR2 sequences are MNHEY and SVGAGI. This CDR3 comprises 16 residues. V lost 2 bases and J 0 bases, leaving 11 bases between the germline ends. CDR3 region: CASSYGRAFSGNTIYF. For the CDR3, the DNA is TGTGCCAGCAGTTACGGCAGGGCCTTCTCTGGAAACACCATATATTTT.